Following are 20 T cell receptor beta chains from one sample sequenced in a study of blood T cell repertoires in COVID-19 (dated by TCRdb to 2018 to 2020). Receptor amplification or capture employed the immunoSEQ multiplex PCR assay. TCRdb provides this immuneACCESS table in a form limited to in-frame rearrangements. Some clones are lacking; in checked studies, under half of them reflect an unresolved V gene, and why the rest are absent is not known. Counted in this sample were around 380,000 clones; 81% of them appeared once. Approximately 1% of the sample rests with the top ten. The sequenced material came from peripheral blood. These receptors came from a human donor with acute or convalescent COVID-19. The donor label of this sample is uncertain.

This chain uses TRBV7-9 with TRBJ2-7, with D unresolved. The CDR3 runs 11 residues. V lost 2 bases to trimming and J lost 7 bases, with 6 bases between them. CDR1 and CDR2 from the germline V gene are SEHNR and FQNEAQ (reference sequence). The CDR3 loop is CASSLLREQYF. In DNA, the CDR3 is TGTGCCAGCAGCTTACTCCGGGAGCAGTACTTC.

The chain recombines TRBV27 with TRBJ1-6, with D possibly TRBD1 on 5 matching bases. The CDR3 is 16 residues long. The V gene lost 5 bases and the J gene lost 1 base, with 12 bases spanning the gap. CDR1 and CDR2 from the germline V gene are MNHEY and SMNVEV (reference sequence). CDR3 in DNA: TGTGCCAGCAGTCCCCCCGGGGGTTCCTATAATTCACCCCTCCACTTT. As protein: CASSPPGGSYNSPLHF.

The rearrangement uses TRBV5-1 and TRBJ2-1; no reliable D call. The V end was cut by 2 bases, the J end by 4 bases, with 7 bases between. Per the germline V gene, CDR1 is SGHRS and CDR2 is YFSETQ. The CDR3 has 13 residues. The CDR3 sequence: CASSFYEYNEQFF. CDR3 bases: TGCGCCAGCAGCTTCTACGAGTACAATGAGCAGTTCTTC.

The chain recombines TRBV30 with TRBJ2-3, with 9 bases that match TRBD2. The CDR3 spans 16 residues. The germline V gene has CDR1 GTSNPN and CDR2 SVGIG (reference sequence). V lost 1 base and J lost 5; bases outside the gene matches: 10. Here the CDR3 reads CAWSELLAGLIDTQYF. In DNA, the CDR3 is TGTGCCTGGAGTGAACTGCTAGCGGGATTGATAGATACGCAGTATTTT.

The chain couples TRBV24-1 to TRBJ1-2; 9 nucleotides align to TRBD1. In germline, CDR1 is KGHDR, CDR2 SFDVKD. J gave up 3 bases and V 9 bases, and 4 bases lay outside the gene matches. The CDR3 is made up of 13 amino acids. The CDR3: CATSGTGHYGYTF. DNA of the CDR3: TGTGCCACCTCCGGGACAGGGCACTATGGCTACACCTTC.

V usage is TRBV19 and J usage is TRBJ1-5, with a weak D call TRBD1 (6 bases). Germline assignment: CDR1 LNHDA and CDR2 SQIVND (reference sequence). The CDR3 spans 15 residues. Trimming removed 5 bases from V and 0 bases from J, with 11 bases in between. CDR3 sequence (DNA): TGTGCCAGTAGTCGGACAGAAGGTAGCAATCAGCCCCAGCATTTT. It codes for CASSRTEGSNQPQHF.

V and J are TRBV6-2 or TRBV6-3 and TRBJ2-7; 8 bases line up with TRBD2. Germline CDR1 reads MNHEY; CDR2 reads SVGEGT. CDR3 length equals 14 residues. The V and J ends lost 7 bases and 6 bases, in that order; junction bases with no gene match: 11. As DNA, the CDR3 is TGTGCCAGCAATGACTCGCCGGGGGGGAGCGAGCAGTACTTC. Protein: CASNDSPGGSEQYF.

This clone appeared a single time. In nucleotides, the CDR3 is TGTGCCAGCAACCGGGACAGGGGCACAGATACGCAGTATTTT. Protein sequence: CASNRDRGTDTQYF. This chain links TRBV6-5 with TRBJ2-3; TRBD1 aligns across 9 bases. Losses at the gene ends were 7 bases for V and 1 base for J; bases not matched to a gene: 3. This CDR3 region has 14 residues. Germline V gives CDR1 MNHEY, CDR2 SVGAGI.

The chain is built from TRBV18 and TRBJ1-3, with TRBD1 identical over 8 bases. The J segment lost 0 bases and the V segment lost 6 bases, leaving 4 bases of the junction unmatched. Germline values: CDR1 KGHSH, CDR2 LQKENI. The CDR3 extends over 15 amino acids. The CDR3 DNA is TGTGCCAGCTCCCCAGACAGGGGCTCTGGAAACACCATATATTTT. This codes for CASSPDRGSGNTIYF.

The chain carries TRBV2 and TRBJ1-5; 9 positions match TRBD1. The CDR3 is 15 amino acids. V dropped 1 base and J dropped 5; count of bases not matched to a gene: 3. Germline V gene sequence: CDR1 SNHLY, CDR2 FYNNEI. The CDR3 DNA is TGTGCCAGCAGTGAAGAGGGACAGGGTGATCAGCCCCAGCATTTT. Protein product: CASSEEGQGDQPQHF.

This chain links TRBV2 with TRBJ1-4, with a tentative D call TRBD1 (5 bases). V was clipped by 4 bases and J by 12 bases, with 21 bases between them. This CDR3 has 15 residues. Per germline, CDR1 SNHLY and CDR2 FYNNEI. CDR3 bases: TGTGCCAGCAGTGTTGGGCGGGGCGGCGAAGCGGAACTGTTTTTT. It translates to CASSVGRGGEAELFF.

This chain links TRBV30 with TRBJ2-2; D is possibly TRBD1 (5 bases). CDR3 length equals 14 residues. The germline V gene has CDR1 GTSNPN and CDR2 SVGIG (reference sequence). V was clipped by 2 bases and J by 1 base, with 8 bases between them. CDR3 coding DNA: TGTGCCTGGAGTTTCGGACAGAACACCGGGGAGCTGTTTTTT. Translated: CAWSFGQNTGELFF.

The chain couples TRBV7-9 to TRBJ1-4; 7 positions agree with TRBD1. The CDR3 has 12 residues. The V gene end was trimmed by 8 bases and the J gene end by 9 bases; junction bases not matched to a gene: 6. Germline values: CDR1 SEHNR, CDR2 FQNEAQ (reference sequence). The CDR3 DNA is TGTGCCAGCGGGGGACAGATAAAAAAACTGTTTTTT. It specifies CASGGQIKKLFF. The entire variable domain, with the rest obtained from reference TRBV7-9 and TRBJ1-4, is as follows: DTGVSQNPRHKITKRGQNVTFRCDPISEHNRLYWYRQTLGQGPEFLTYFQNEAQLEKSRLLSDRFSAERPKGSFSTLEIQRTEQGDSAMYLCASGGQIKKLFFGSGTQLSVL.

This chain connects TRBV25-1 to TRBJ2-1, with TRBD2 identical over 10 bases. Losses at the gene ends were 10 bases for V and 6 bases for J; bases not matched to a gene: 15. The V gene's germline CDR1 is MGHDK and CDR2 SYGVNS. The CDR3 length is 16 residues. The CDR3 DNA follows: TGTGCCACCAAGGCCCGACTAGCGGGTAGCGTCAATGAGCAGTTCTTC. As protein: CATKARLAGSVNEQFF.

V gene TRBV27 combines with J gene TRBJ2-5; D might be TRBD2 (5 bases). This CDR3 region has 12 residues. The V and J ends lost 3 bases and 4 bases respectively, with 6 bases between them. Per germline, CDR1 MNHEY and CDR2 SMNVEV (reference sequence). CDR3 nucleotide sequence: TGTGCCAGCAGTTTGAGCGGAGAGACCCAGTACTTC. Residues: CASSLSGETQYF.

This chain joins TRBV27 and TRBJ2-7; D is perhaps TRBD1 (5 bases). This CDR3 contains 13 residues. Trimming removed 5 bases at V and 2 bases at J, with 10 bases between. Germline V gene sequence: CDR1 MNHEY, CDR2 SMNVEV (reference sequence). As DNA, the CDR3 is TGTGCCAGCAGTCTAGGGGTCACCTACGAGCAGTACTTC. Protein: CASSLGVTYEQYF.

The chain uses TRBV24-1 and TRBJ1-2; a possible D gene is TRBD1 (5 bases). The CDR3 spans 14 residues. V gave up 4 bases and J gave up 8 bases, with 16 bases separating them. Germline CDR1 is KGHDR and CDR2 is SFDVKD. The CDR3 region has the DNA TGTGCCACCAGTGACTCACAAAGCTGGGGCGGCTACACCTTC. This translates into CATSDSQSWGGYTF.

The chain has TRBV12-5 and TRBJ1-5; 9 positions match TRBD1. Losses at the gene ends were 1 base for V and 7 bases for J; bases not matched to a gene: 8. The CDR3 contains 16 residues. The germline V gene has CDR1 LGHNT and CDR2 FRNRAP. The CDR3 sequence is CASGLARDRVAQPQHF. The CDR3 DNA reads TGTGCTAGTGGTTTGGCGAGGGACAGGGTAGCGCAGCCCCAGCATTTT.

V is TRBV7-2 and J is TRBJ1-1, with 7 positions matching TRBD1. The length of the CDR3 is 16 residues. J gave up 5 bases and V 4 bases, and 13 bases lay outside the gene matches. Germline V gene lookup returns CDR1 SGHTA and CDR2 FQGNSA. In DNA form, the CDR3 reads TGTGCCAGCAGCTCCGCCCTGTTAGGGGGCGGGACTGAAGCTTTCTTT. It yields the protein CASSSALLGGGTEAFF. Drawing the rest from reference TRBV7-2 and TRBJ1-1, the complete variable domain is GAGVSQSPSNKVTEKGKDVELRCDPISGHTALYWYRQSLGQGLEFLIYFQGNSAPDKSGLPSDRFSAERTGGSVSTLTIQRTQQEDSAVYLCASSSALLGGGTEAFFGQGTRLTVV.

The rearrangement joins TRBV6-5 to TRBJ1-5, with D unresolved. In germline, CDR1 is MNHEY, CDR2 SVGAGI. This CDR3 has 13 residues. Trimming cost V 4 bases and J 2 bases, with 6 bases left between them. CDR3 amino acids: CASSSFGNQPQHF. DNA of the CDR3: TGTGCCAGCAGTTCGTTTGGCAATCAGCCCCAGCATTTT.